This TCR beta chain emerged from a study of cytomegalovirus exposure and HLA in healthy donors. Study outcomes and limitations: The authors enumerated roughly 180 TCR beta chains as linked to cytomegalovirus. Rarity marked most TCR sequences, yet some public TCRs occurred in many donors.

As for this clone: The target antigen is unknown.

Profiled with immunoSEQ multiplex PCR; TCRdb holds only in-frame clones, not every one. The profile shows 160,000 or so clones, approximately 90% of them singletons. The sequence derives from a young man in good health and CMV-seronegative. The sample comprised PBMCs.

This chain's CDR3 is CASSRDSGRAGGELFF. Here the CDR3 DNA reads TGCGCCAGCAGCAGAGATAGCGGGAGGGCCGGAGGGGAGCTGTTTTTT. V gene TRBV4-3 combines with J gene TRBJ2-2; 11 bases fit TRBD2. Germline trimming cut 5 bases from V and 8 bases from J; bases unmatched to any gene: 10. The germline gives CDR1 LGHNA, CDR2 YSLEER. CDR3 length: 16 amino acids.